This note documents a single T cell receptor beta chain sequence. Its target is not known. This sample was taken from a study of shared clonotypes between healthy human individuals. Assay: immunoSEQ multiplex PCR; the TCRdb copy retains only in-frame clones and omits some. Of 950,000 to 1,100,000 clones in the sample, roughly 75% were seen once. Findings and caveats of the study: When compared with the clonotypes that were shared by all four sorted-subset donors, the non-shared clonotypes turned out to have lower generation probabilities.

The sequenced sample consisted of memory CD4+ T cells sorted from blood. Subset noted: CD45RA-negative fraction. The clonotype originates from a young man in good health.

The CDR3 DNA is TGTGCCAGCAGCTTCGCGGGCCTTGCGAGGGAGCAGTACTTC. Protein: CASSFAGLAREQYF. V and J are TRBV7-8 and TRBJ2-5; TRBD2 might be the D (5 bases). Germline assignment: CDR1 SGHVS and CDR2 FQNEAQ. V lost 3 bases to trimming and J lost 11 bases, with 19 bases between them. The CDR3 totals 14 residues.